Below, 21 T cell receptor beta chains from the same sample are listed, as sequenced in a study of cytomegalovirus exposure and HLA in healthy donors. The primer mix had 60 Vbeta and 13 Jbeta primers. The method was immunoSEQ multiplex PCR; TCRdb's version includes in-frame clones alone and lacks a portion of them. The data contain some 130,000 clones, more than 65% of them singletons. The sample comprised PBMCs. The receptors come from a male donor in good health and CMV-seropositive.

The V gene is TRBV6-1, the J gene TRBJ1-1, with a tentative D call TRBD1 (5 bases). Germline loops: CDR1 MNHNS, CDR2 SASEGT. Trimming took off 3 bases at V and 5 bases at J, with 10 bases between the two ends. The CDR3 has 13 amino acids. The CDR3 protein is CASSEPSGTEAFF. Here the CDR3 DNA reads TGTGCCAGCAGTGAGCCCTCAGGGACTGAAGCTTTCTTT.

This clone was seen only once. The CDR3 protein is CASSREGAQGQLFF. DNA for the CDR3: TGCGCCAGCAGCCGCGAGGGGGCGCAGGGTCAACTGTTTTTT. V gene TRBV5-1 combines with J gene TRBJ1-4; 7 nucleotides agree with TRBD1. V was pared by 4 bases and J by 12 bases, with 12 bases of the junction left unmatched. Germline V gives CDR1 SGHRS, CDR2 YFSETQ. CDR3 length: 14 amino acids. Looking up the rest from reference TRBV5-1 and TRBJ1-4 gives the full variable domain: KAGVTQTPRYLIKTRGQQVTLSCSPISGHRSVSWYQQTPGQGLQFLFEYFSETQRNKGNFPGRFSGRQFSNSRSEMNVSTLELGDSALYLCASSREGAQGQLFFGSGTQLSVL.

This chain joins TRBV28 and TRBJ1-2; possibly TRBD1 for D (5 bases). This CDR3 has 14 amino acids. Trimming removed 0 bases from V and 6 bases from J, with 11 bases in between. Germline V gene data show CDR1 as MDHEN and CDR2 as SYDVKM. The CDR3 reads CASSLWGEVNGYTF. The CDR3 DNA reads TGTGCCAGCAGTTTATGGGGGGAGGTCAATGGCTACACCTTC.

The chain joins TRBV5-4 to TRBJ2-3; 9 bases match TRBD1. Per the germline V gene, CDR1 is SGHNT and CDR2 is YYREEE (reference sequence). This CDR3 is built from 15 residues. V dropped 0 bases and J dropped 5; count of bases not matched to a gene: 4. In nucleotides, the CDR3 is TGTGCCAGCAGCTTGGCGGGACAGGGTAGAGATACGCAGTATTTT. Protein product: CASSLAGQGRDTQYF.

This chain links TRBV7-8 with TRBJ2-3; 13 nucleotides agree with TRBD2. V lost 5 bases, J lost 5 bases, and 7 bases stayed unmatched. Germline V gene sequence: CDR1 SGHVS, CDR2 FQNEAQ. The CDR3 sequence is 16 residues long. The CDR3 is CASSPGLAGVQDTQYF. The DNA of the CDR3 is TGTGCCAGCAGCCCCGGACTAGCGGGGGTACAAGATACGCAGTATTTT.

In nucleotides, the CDR3 is TGTGCCAGCAGTACAGGAGTCCAAGAGACCCAGTACTTC. It translates to CASSTGVQETQYF. The chain uses TRBV28 and TRBJ2-5; D might be TRBD1 (5 bases). Germline CDR1 is MDHEN and CDR2 is SYDVKM. V lost 5 bases and J 1 base, leaving 8 bases between the germline ends. CDR3 size: 13 residues. Using reference TRBV28 and TRBJ2-5 for the parts outside the CDR3, the full variable domain is DVKVTQSSRYLVKRTGEKVFLECVQDMDHENMFWYRQDPGLGLRLIYFSYDVKMKEKGDIPEGYSVSREKKERFSLILESASTNQTSMYLCASSTGVQETQYFGPGTRLLVL.

The V call is TRBV27, the J call TRBJ1-5, with D hard to call. Per germline, CDR1 MNHEY and CDR2 SMNVEV (reference sequence). The V gene lost 1 base and the J gene lost 11 bases, with 9 bases spanning the gap. CDR3 size: 12 residues. CDR3 protein: CASSLFGGSQHF. The CDR3 nucleotides read TGTGCCAGCAGTTTATTTGGCGGGTCCCAGCATTTT.

The chain combines TRBV7-6 with TRBJ2-2; TRBD2 matches at 8 bases. The CDR3 extends over 16 amino acids. Germline V gives CDR1 SGHVS, CDR2 FNYEAQ. The V and J ends lost 1 base and 3 bases, in that order; junction bases with no gene match: 4. The CDR3 bases are TGTGCCAGCAGCTTAGTAGTAGCGGGATACACCGGGGAGCTGTTTTTT. Residues: CASSLVVAGYTGELFF.

This clone was seen more than once but under ten times. This sequence joins TRBV2 and TRBJ2-3; D is ambiguous. The V gene's germline CDR1 is SNHLY and CDR2 FYNNEI. Trimming took 2 bases from V and 6 from J, leaving 9 bases between them. This CDR3 contains 13 residues. CDR3 region: CASSELAFDTQYF. The CDR3 bases are TGTGCCAGCAGTGAACTGGCATTCGATACGCAGTATTTT.

This chain connects TRBV7-2 to TRBJ2-7; 15 bases fit TRBD2. The CDR3 length is 16 residues. V trimming: 5 bases; J trimming: 4 bases; junction bases outside the gene matches: 6. Germline CDR1 reads SGHTA; CDR2 reads FQGNSA. CDR3 sequence (DNA): TGTGCCAGCAGCGCGGCTGGACTAGCGGGAGGGTACGAGCAGTACTTC. Its translation: CASSAAGLAGGYEQYF.

This clone has just a few counts. This chain connects TRBV5-1 to TRBJ1-5; D might be TRBD1 (5 bases). The CDR3 consists of 13 residues. V gave up 0 bases and J gave up 5 bases, with 6 bases separating them. Germline CDR1 and CDR2: SGHRS and YFSETQ. The CDR3 loop is CASSLEGHQPQHF. The CDR3, as DNA: TGCGCCAGCAGCTTGGAGGGGCATCAGCCCCAGCATTTT.

This chain joins TRBV7-9 and TRBJ2-1, with TRBD1 matching over 8 bases. CDR1 and CDR2 (germline): SEHNR, FQNEAQ (reference sequence). This CDR3 is built from 15 residues. V lost 8 bases, J lost 7 bases, and 13 bases stayed unmatched. This chain's CDR3 is CASAWFGQGRNEQFF. The CDR3 coding sequence is TGTGCCAGCGCCTGGTTTGGACAGGGTAGAAATGAGCAGTTCTTC.

The CDR3, as DNA: TGTGCCAGCAGTTACGGGACAGGGGGCAATGGCTACACCTTC. This gives the protein CASSYGTGGNGYTF. This chain connects TRBV6-5 to TRBJ1-2, with TRBD1 matching over 12 bases. The CDR3 contains 14 residues. CDR1 and CDR2 from the germline V gene are MNHEY and SVGAGI. The J segment lost 6 bases and the V segment lost 2 bases, leaving 1 base of the junction unmatched.

The chain uses TRBV2 and TRBJ2-7; D is unresolved. The CDR3 has 11 amino acids. Trimming removed 1 base from V and 6 bases from J, with 4 bases in between. Germline V lookup: CDR1 SNHLY, CDR2 FYNNEI. The CDR3 here is CASSEGGEQYF. In DNA, the CDR3 is TGTGCCAGCAGTGAAGGCGGCGAGCAGTACTTC.

The chain links TRBV28 to TRBJ2-5; 10 bases fit TRBD2. CDR1 is MDHEN and CDR2 is SYDVKM in the germline V gene. The CDR3 runs to 16 residues. The V and J ends lost 2 bases and 5 bases, in that order; junction bases with no gene match: 8. CDR3 sequence (DNA): TGTGCCAGCAGTTTACCTCCTAGCGGGAGATCGGAGACCCAGTACTTC. It encodes CASSLPPSGRSETQYF.

This rearrangement joins TRBV5-1 to TRBJ1-1; 7 bases are shared with TRBD1. Trimming at V came to 4 bases and at J to 0 bases, leaving 3 bases not matched to a gene. The germline gives CDR1 SGHRS, CDR2 YFSETQ. This CDR3 region has 14 residues. The CDR3 nucleotides read TGCGCCAGCAGCGTACAGGGGATGAACACTGAAGCTTTCTTT. Its protein is CASSVQGMNTEAFF.

This clone occurred once. The rearrangement uses TRBV18 and TRBJ2-2; 8 bases match TRBD1. CDR3 length: 16 residues. The germline CDR1 and CDR2 sequences are KGHSH and LQKENI. V gave up 3 bases and J gave up 7 bases; unmatched junction bases: 10. CDR3: CASSPTRTGMSGELFF. The CDR3, as DNA: TGTGCCAGCTCACCTACCAGGACAGGGATGAGCGGGGAGCTGTTTTTT.

The gene calls are TRBV28 and TRBJ2-5; D remains unclear. Per germline, CDR1 MDHEN and CDR2 SYDVKM. The CDR3 length is 14 residues. V was trimmed by 5 bases and J by 0 bases, leaving 10 bases between them. The CDR3 nucleotides are TGTGCCAGCAGTCCTCCTACGTACCAAGAGACCCAGTACTTC. Residues: CASSPPTYQETQYF. Looking up the rest from reference TRBV28 and TRBJ2-5 gives the full variable domain: DVKVTQSSRYLVKRTGEKVFLECVQDMDHENMFWYRQDPGLGLRLIYFSYDVKMKEKGDIPEGYSVSREKKERFSLILESASTNQTSMYLCASSPPTYQETQYFGPGTRLLVL.

The rearrangement links TRBV18 to TRBJ1-1; the match to TRBD1 covers 7 bases. The germline CDR1 and CDR2 sequences are KGHSH and LQKENI. The CDR3 length is 13 residues. Trimming at V came to 8 bases and at J to 3 bases, leaving 6 bases not matched to a gene. CDR3 protein: CASLQGSDTEAFF. Written as DNA, the CDR3 is TGTGCCAGCCTACAGGGGAGTGACACTGAAGCTTTCTTT. Variable domain in full (rest from reference TRBV18 and TRBJ1-1): NAGVMQNPRHLVRRRGQEARLRCSPMKGHSHVYWYRQLPEEGLKFMVYLQKENIIDESGMPKERFSAEFPKEGPSILRIQQVVRGDSAAYFCASLQGSDTEAFFGQGTRLTVV.

Written as DNA, the CDR3 is TGTGCCAGCAGCTTAGTCGGAGTCAACGAGCAGTACTTC. Its translation is CASSLVGVNEQYF. The V and J genes are TRBV13 and TRBJ2-7; no definite D call. The germline V and J ends were trimmed by 1 base and 5 bases, with 9 bases remaining between them. Germline CDR1 reads PRHDT; CDR2 reads FYEKMQ (reference sequence). This CDR3 comprises 13 residues.

This chain links TRBV19 with TRBJ2-7, with 9 bases aligning to TRBD1. The CDR3 is 15 amino acids. The germline gives CDR1 LNHDA, CDR2 SQIVND (reference sequence). With 1 base clipped from V and 5 bases from J, the junction kept 6 bases outside the gene matches. CDR3 protein: CASSIAGGQGDEQYF. The CDR3 coding sequence is TGTGCCAGTAGTATAGCCGGGGGACAGGGAGACGAGCAGTACTTC. The full variable domain, in which reference TRBV19 and TRBJ2-7 provide the parts outside the CDR3, is DGGITQSPKYLFRKEGQNVTLSCEQNLNHDAMYWYRQDPGQGLRLIYYSQIVNDFQKGDIAEGYSVSREKKESFPLTVTSAQKNPTAFYLCASSIAGGQGDEQYFGPGTRLTVT.